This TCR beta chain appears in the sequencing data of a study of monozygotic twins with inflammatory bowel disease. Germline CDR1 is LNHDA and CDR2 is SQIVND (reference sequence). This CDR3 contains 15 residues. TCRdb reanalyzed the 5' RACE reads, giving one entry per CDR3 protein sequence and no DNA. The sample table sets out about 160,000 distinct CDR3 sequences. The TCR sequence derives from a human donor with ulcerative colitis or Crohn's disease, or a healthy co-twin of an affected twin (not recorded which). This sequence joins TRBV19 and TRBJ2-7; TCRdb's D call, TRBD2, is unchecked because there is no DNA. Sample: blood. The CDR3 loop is CASSIPGLAKYEQYF.